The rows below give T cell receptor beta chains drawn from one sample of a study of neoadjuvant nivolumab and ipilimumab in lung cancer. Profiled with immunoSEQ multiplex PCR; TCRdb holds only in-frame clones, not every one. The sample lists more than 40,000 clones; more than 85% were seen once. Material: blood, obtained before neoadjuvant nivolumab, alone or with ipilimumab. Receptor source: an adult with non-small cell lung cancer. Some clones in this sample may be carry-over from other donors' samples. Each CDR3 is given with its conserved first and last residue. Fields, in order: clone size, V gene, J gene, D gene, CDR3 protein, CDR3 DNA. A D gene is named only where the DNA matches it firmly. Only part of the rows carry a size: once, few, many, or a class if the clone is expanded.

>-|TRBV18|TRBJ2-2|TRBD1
CASSAQGARNTGELFF
TGTGCCAGCTCAGCCCAGGGGGCGCGGAACACCGGGGAGCTGTTTTTT
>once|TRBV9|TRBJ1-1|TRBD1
CASSVGTVMNTEAFF
TGTGCCAGCAGCGTGGGGACAGTCATGAACACTGAAGCTTTCTTT
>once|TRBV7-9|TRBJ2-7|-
CASSLAQFRGHEQYF
TGTGCCAGCAGCTTAGCGCAATTCAGGGGCCACGAGCAGTACTTC
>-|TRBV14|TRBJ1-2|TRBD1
CASSHYVGPGQENYGYTF
TGTGCCAGCAGCCATTACGTGGGCCCGGGACAGGAAAACTATGGCTACACCTTC
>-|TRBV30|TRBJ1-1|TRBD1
CAWSVRGTGKTEAFF
TGTGCCTGGAGTGTCCGGGGGACAGGGAAAACTGAAGCTTTCTTT
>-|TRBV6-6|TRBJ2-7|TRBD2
CASSYGREGSGEQYF
TGTGCCAGCAGTTACGGGCGGGAGGGATCCGGCGAGCAGTACTTC
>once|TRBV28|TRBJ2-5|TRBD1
CASSSPTGGETQYF
TGTGCCAGCAGCTCACCGACAGGGGGAGAGACCCAGTACTTC
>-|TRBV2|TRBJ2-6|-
CASSIGQPARDVLTF
TGTGCCAGCAGTATTGGACAGCCCGCTAGAGACGTCCTGACTTTC
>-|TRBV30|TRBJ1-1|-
CAWSVKSEAFF
TGTGCCTGGAGTGTAAAAAGTGAAGCTTTCTTT
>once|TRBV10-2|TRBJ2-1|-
CASRATGSYNEQFF
TGCGCCAGCAGAGCAACCGGGTCCTACAATGAGCAGTTCTTC
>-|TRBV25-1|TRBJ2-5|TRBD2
CASSRRSGGVRRETQYF
TGTGCCAGCAGTCGCCGGAGCGGGGGCGTTAGAAGAGAGACCCAGTACTTC
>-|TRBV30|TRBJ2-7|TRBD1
CAWSNRGLYEQYF
TGTGCCTGGAGTAACAGGGGGCTATACGAGCAGTACTTC
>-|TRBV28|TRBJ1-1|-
CASSYISVNTEAFF
TGTGCCAGCAGTTATATCAGTGTGAACACTGAAGCTTTCTTT
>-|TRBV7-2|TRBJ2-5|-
CASSRANSQETQYF
TGTGCCAGCAGCCGTGCAAATTCCCAAGAGACCCAGTACTTC
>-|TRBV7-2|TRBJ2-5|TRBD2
CASSWAGDETQYF
TGTGCCAGCAGCTGGGCGGGAGACGAGACCCAGTACTTC
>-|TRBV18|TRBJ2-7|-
CASSPPGGSEQYF
TGTGCCAGCTCACCCCCTGGGGGTAGCGAGCAGTACTTC
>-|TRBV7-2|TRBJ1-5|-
CASSRWTVWPQHF
TGTGCCAGCAGCCGATGGACAGTATGGCCCCAGCATTTT
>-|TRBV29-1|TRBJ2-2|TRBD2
CSVEESGTSGNTGELFF
TGCAGCGTTGAAGAGAGCGGGACTAGCGGTAACACCGGGGAGCTGTTTTTT